These 5 T cell receptor beta chains were sequenced from one sample in a study of follicular helper T cells after annual influenza vaccination. Described time point: 2015-2016 season, pre-vaccination. The protocol was immunoSEQ multiplex PCR, while the TCRdb copy is restricted to in-frame clones and leaves out a portion. In the table there are 9,500 to 15,000 clones, 60% to 80% of which are singletons. Sequencing was performed on CXCR5+ CD38- circulating T follicular helper cells from blood, taken on the day of influenza vaccination. Specified subset: circulating Tfh, non-naive CD4+CXCR5+PD-1+ (ICOS+CD38+ or ICOS-CD38-). The receptors were sampled from an adult who received the influenza vaccine.

About this clone: Within the sample, other DNA sequences also encode this same CDR3. The V call is TRBV15, the J call TRBJ2-1, with 11 bases identical to TRBD2. CDR1 LNHNV and CDR2 YYDKDF come from the germline V gene (reference sequence). This CDR3 spans 16 amino acids. Trimming took 0 bases from V and 7 from J; bases not matched to a gene: 5. The CDR3 loop is CATSRELAGGGNEQFF. CDR3 nucleotide sequence: TGTGCCACCAGCAGAGAGCTAGCGGGGGGCGGGAATGAGCAGTTCTTC.

J is TRBJ1-5 and V is TRBV28, with 10 bases fitting TRBD1. Germline trimming cut 3 bases from V and 4 bases from J; bases unmatched to any gene: 3. The CDR3 contains 15 residues. The germline gives CDR1 MDHEN, CDR2 SYDVKM. The CDR3 protein is CASSFWGQGNQPQHF. CDR3 nucleotide sequence: TGTGCCAGCAGTTTTTGGGGACAGGGGAATCAGCCCCAGCATTTT.

The chain carries TRBV29-1 and TRBJ1-4, with D uncertain. CDR3 size: 11 residues. V lost 5 bases and J 6 bases, leaving 7 bases between the germline ends. Looked up from germline, CDR1 is SQVTM and CDR2 is ANQGSEA. DNA of the CDR3: TGCAGCGTTTGGACTTATGAAAAACTGTTTTTT. It is translated as CSVWTYEKLFF.

This chain joins TRBV7-2 and TRBJ2-1; no firm D call. The ends were cut back, 3 bases at V and 5 bases at J, with 8 bases in the middle. In germline, CDR1 is SGHTA, CDR2 FQGNSA. CDR3 length: 13 amino acids. The CDR3 sequence is CASSFINNNEQFF. CDR3 DNA: TGTGCCAGCAGCTTCATTAATAACAATGAGCAGTTCTTC.

The V and J genes are TRBV30 and TRBJ1-2; D remains ambiguous. Between the trimmed V and J ends, which lost 2 bases and 2 bases, there was a span of 15 bases. The CDR3 spans 15 residues. Germline CDR1 reads GTSNPN; CDR2 reads SVGIG (reference sequence). The CDR3 DNA sequence: TGTGCCTGGAGTTTCTCATCGGGAGCCAACTATGGCTACACCTTC. As protein: CAWSFSSGANYGYTF.